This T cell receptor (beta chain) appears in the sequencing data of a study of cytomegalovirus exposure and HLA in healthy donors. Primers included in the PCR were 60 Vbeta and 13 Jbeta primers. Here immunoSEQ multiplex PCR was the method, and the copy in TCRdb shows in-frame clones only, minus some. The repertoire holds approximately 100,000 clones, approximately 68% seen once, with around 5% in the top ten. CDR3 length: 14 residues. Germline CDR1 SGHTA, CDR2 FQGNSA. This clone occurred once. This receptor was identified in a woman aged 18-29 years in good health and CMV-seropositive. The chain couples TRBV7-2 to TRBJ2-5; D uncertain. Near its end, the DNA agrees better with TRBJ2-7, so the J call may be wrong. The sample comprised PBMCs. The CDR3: CASSLAGDSYEQYF. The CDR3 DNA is TGTGCCAGCAGCTTAGCAGGAGATTCCTACGAGCAGTACTTC.